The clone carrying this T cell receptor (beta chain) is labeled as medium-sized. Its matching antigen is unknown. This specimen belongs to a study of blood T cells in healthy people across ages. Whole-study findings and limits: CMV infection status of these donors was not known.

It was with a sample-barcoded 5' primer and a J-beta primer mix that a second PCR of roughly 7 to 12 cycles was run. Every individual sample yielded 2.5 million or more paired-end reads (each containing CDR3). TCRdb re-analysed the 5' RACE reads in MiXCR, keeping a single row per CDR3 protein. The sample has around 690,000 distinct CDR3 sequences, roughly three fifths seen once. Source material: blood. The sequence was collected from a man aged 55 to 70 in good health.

The CDR3 protein is CASRPGFPYEQYF. The CDR3 DNA is TGTGCCAGCAGGCCGGGATTCCCCTACGAGCAGTACTTC. The V gene is TRBV7-2, the J gene TRBJ2-7; D may be TRBD2 (5 bases). V gave up 6 bases and J gave up 2 bases, with 11 bases separating them. CDR1 SGHTA and CDR2 FQGNSA come from the germline V gene. The length of the CDR3 is 13 residues.